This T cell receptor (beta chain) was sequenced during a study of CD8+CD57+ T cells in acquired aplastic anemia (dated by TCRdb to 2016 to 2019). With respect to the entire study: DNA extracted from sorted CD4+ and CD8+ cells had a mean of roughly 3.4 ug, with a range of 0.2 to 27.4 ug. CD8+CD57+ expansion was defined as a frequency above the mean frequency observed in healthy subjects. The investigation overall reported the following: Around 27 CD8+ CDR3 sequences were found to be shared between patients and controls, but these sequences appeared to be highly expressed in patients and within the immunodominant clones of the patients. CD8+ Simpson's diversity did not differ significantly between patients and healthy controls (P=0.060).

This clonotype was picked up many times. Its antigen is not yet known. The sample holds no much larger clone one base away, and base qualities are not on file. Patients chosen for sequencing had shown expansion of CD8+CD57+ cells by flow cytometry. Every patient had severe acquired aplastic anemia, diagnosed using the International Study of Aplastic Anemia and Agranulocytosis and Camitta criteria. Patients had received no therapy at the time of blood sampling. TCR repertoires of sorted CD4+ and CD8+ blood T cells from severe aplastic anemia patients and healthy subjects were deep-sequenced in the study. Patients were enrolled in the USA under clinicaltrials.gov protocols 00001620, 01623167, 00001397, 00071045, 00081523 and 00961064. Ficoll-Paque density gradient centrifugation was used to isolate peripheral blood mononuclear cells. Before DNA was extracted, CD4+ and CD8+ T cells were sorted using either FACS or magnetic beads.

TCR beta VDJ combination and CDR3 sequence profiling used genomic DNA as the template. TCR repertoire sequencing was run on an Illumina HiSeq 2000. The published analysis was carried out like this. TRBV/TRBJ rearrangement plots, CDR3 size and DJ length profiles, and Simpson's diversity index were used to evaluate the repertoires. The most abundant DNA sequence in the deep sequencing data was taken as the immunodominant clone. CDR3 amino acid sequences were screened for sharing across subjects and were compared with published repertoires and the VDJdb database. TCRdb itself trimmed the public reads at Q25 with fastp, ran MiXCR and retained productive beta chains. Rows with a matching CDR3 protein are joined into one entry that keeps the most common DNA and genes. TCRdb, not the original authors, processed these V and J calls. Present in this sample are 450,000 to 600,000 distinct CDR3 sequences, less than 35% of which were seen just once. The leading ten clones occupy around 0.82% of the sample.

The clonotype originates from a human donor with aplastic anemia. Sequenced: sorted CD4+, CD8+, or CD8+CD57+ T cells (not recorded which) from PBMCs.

The sequenced DNA: TGTGCCATAGGGGGGGGGCCCTACGAGCAGTACTTC. Translated, it gives CAIGGGPYEQYF. The rearrangement joined TRBV10-3 to TRBJ2-7; a tentative D call is TRBD2 (7 bases match). At the junction V is shortened by 9 bases and J by 2 bases, with 11 bases in between. There are 12 amino acids in the CDR3, from cysteine to phenylalanine inclusive. Only the CDR3 DNA stays, 36 bases, in frame from base 1. The germline V gene sets CDR1 to ENHRY and CDR2 to SYGVKD.